The 8 T cell receptor beta chains below all came from one sample that was sequenced in a study of CXCR3-negative and CXCR3-positive naive CD8 T cells. Study-level points and caveats: Hydrophobicity was higher for TRB CDR3s found in CXCR3-positive naive cells than in CXCR3-negative naive cells.

UMI labels and 5' RACE were used to prepare the TRB cDNA libraries. TCRdb re-called the 5' RACE reads and gives one entry per CDR3 protein, without DNA. The listing records 150,000 to 160,000 distinct CDR3 sequences. No cognate antigen is known for these TCRs. The sequenced material came from naive CXCR3+ CD8+ T cells from blood. Subset of the sample: CD45RO-CCR7+CD27+CD95- naive CD8+ T cells expressing CXCR3 (TNR3+). The receptors here all came from a human donor in good health. Some clones in this sample may be carry-over from other donors' samples.

J is TRBJ2-1 and V is TRBV13. Germline V gene data show CDR1 as PRHDT and CDR2 as FYEKMQ (reference sequence). The CDR3 is 13 residues long. The CDR3 reads CASRERTYNEQFF.

The genes are TRBV28 and TRBJ2-5; TCRdb picks TRBD2, but there is no DNA to check that call. Germline assignment: CDR1 MDHEN and CDR2 SYDVKM. The CDR3 sequence is 15 residues long. This CDR3 is CASSLYRAAGETQYF.

This sequence joins TRBV15 and TRBJ2-7; TCRdb lists TRBD1, though no DNA is available to test this call. CDR3 length equals 15 residues. Germline CDR1 reads LNHNV; CDR2 reads YYDKDF (reference sequence). The CDR3 sequence is CATSIRQGEGYEQYF.

This chain connects TRBV20-1 to TRBJ1-3; TCRdb reports TRBD1, a call that lacks DNA to check it against. Germline values: CDR1 DFQATT, CDR2 SNEGSKA (reference sequence). The CDR3 is 14 amino acids. CDR3 protein: CSARWWGEGNTIYF.

V usage is TRBV29-1 and J usage is TRBJ2-7. The CDR3 consists of 12 residues. CDR1 is SQVTM, CDR2 ANQGSEA, per germline. CDR3: CSVEDLSYEQYF.

This rearrangement joins TRBV6-2 or TRBV6-3 to TRBJ2-1. Germline loops: CDR1 MNHEY, CDR2 SVGEGT. There are 13 residues in the CDR3. The CDR3 here is CASSSRFYIEQFF.

The chain carries TRBV5-1 and TRBJ2-1; as DNA is missing, the TRBD2 call by TCRdb cannot be tested. From germline, CDR1 is SGHRS and CDR2 YFSETQ. The CDR3 runs 16 residues. CDR3 amino acids: CASSWWTSGSISEQFF.

This chain joins TRBV7-9 and TRBJ2-1; TCRdb names TRBD2, which stays unverified in the absence of DNA. The V gene's germline CDR1 is SEHNR and CDR2 FQNEAQ (reference sequence). This CDR3 has 13 residues. The CDR3: CASSFGTSDEQFF.